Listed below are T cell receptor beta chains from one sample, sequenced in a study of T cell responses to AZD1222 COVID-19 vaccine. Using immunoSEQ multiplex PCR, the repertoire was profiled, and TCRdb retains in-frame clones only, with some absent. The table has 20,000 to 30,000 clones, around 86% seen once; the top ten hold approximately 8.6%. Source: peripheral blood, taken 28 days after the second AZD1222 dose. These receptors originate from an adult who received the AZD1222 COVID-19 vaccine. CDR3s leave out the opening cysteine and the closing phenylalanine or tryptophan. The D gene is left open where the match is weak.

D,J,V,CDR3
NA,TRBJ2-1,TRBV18,ASSPGFDRPEF
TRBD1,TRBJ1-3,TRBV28,ASSNQGQAGNTIY
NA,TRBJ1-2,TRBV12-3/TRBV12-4,ASREQGRDGYT
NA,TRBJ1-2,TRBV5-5,ASSFQPGVNYGYT
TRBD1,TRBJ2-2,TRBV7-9,ASTGTVNTGELF
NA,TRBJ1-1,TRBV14,ASSPFSTANTEAF
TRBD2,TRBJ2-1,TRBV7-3,ASSSKALGTSGSFYNEQF
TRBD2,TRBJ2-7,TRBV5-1,ASSLELAGVEQY
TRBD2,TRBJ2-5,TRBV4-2,ASSPEPAGGGETQY
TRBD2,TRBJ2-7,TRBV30,AWNSGLYEQY
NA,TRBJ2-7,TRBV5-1,ASKWGDTSYEQY
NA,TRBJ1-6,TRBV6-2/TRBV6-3,ASSYRDRDSPLH
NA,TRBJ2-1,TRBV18,ASSPPPENNEQF
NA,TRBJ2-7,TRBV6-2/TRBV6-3,ASSYISGAEQY
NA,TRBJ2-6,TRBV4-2,ASSRRGAESSGANVLT
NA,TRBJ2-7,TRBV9,ASSVGDRNYEQY
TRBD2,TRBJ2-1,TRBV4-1,ASSGPPSTSGRIIPKQF
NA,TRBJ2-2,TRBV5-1,ASSLAATNTGELF
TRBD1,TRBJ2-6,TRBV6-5,ASSRDRAGANVLT
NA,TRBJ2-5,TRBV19,ASSRGTQETQY
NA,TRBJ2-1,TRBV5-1,ASSLFETGGANEQF
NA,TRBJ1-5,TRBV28,ASSLLSGGQPQH
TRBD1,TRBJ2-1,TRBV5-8,ASPDRVRGGEQF
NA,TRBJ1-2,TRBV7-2,ASSLQVAGGYGYT
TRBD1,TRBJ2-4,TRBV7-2,ASSPTRTGWNIQY
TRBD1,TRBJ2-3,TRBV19,ASSIVGTGGRDTQY
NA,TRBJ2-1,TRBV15,ATSRDMSSVSDEQF
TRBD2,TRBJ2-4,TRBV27,ASSLSGLAGGINIQY
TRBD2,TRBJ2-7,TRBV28,ASSLLVAGLYEQY
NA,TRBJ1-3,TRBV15,ATSPGRRSSGNTIY
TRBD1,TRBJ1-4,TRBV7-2,ASSSGQGSEKLF
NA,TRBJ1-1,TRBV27,ASSFWGNTEAF
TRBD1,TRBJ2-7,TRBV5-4,ASSFNGQGFDEQY
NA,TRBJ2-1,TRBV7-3,ASSPRQDSYNEQF
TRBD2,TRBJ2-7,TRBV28,ASMLGGALVYEQY
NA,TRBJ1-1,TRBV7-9,ASSYDGNTEAF
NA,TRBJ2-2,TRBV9,ASSVAGFTGELF
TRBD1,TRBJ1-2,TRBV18,ASSPTGLRDYGYT
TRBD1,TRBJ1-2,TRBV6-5,ASKTGGNYGYT
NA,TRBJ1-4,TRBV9,ASSVVEGATNEKLF
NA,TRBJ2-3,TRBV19,ASEDGSTDTQY
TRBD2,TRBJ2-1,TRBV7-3,ASSPPERGSSYNEQF
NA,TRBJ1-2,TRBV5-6,ASSLGQGLWT
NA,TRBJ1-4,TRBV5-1,ASSVWGGNEKLF
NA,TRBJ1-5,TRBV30,AWSVFLQPQH
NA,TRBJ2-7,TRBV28,ASSTNSRGQLFSYEQY
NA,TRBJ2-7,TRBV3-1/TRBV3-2,ASSQESPYEQY
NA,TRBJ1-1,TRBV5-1,ASSLQGAVNTEAF
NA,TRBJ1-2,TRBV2,ASNLGRGGSGYT
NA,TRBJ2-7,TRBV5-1,ASSSQGTYEQY
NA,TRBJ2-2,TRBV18,ASSPGLGRTGELF
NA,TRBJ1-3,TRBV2,ASSQSTPRGVRNTIY
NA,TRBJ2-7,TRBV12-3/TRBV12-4,ASSLRVYYEQY